This T cell receptor (beta chain) was profiled in a study of T-cell memory formation after mild COVID-19. In the study overall: TCR clustering was largely donor specific. General observations from the study: Whereas later expanders leaned CD4+, clones contracting day 15 to 85 showed a balanced CD4/CD8 makeup. Pre-infection memory carried some responding clones, suggesting that cross-reactive memory joined.

TCRdb independently ran MiXCR on the 5' RACE reads; one entry per CDR3 protein. The sample holds more than 450,000 distinct CDR3 sequences; 15% to 20% are singletons and the top ten take around 13%. The CDR3 is 15 amino acids. The trim removed 6 bases at V and 9 bases at J, leaving 9 bases unmatched. In germline, CDR1 is SNHLY, CDR2 FYNNEI. This clonotype turned up a few times. Antigen: not known. J is TRBJ2-1 and V is TRBV2; 12 nucleotides line up with TRBD2. The sample taken for sequencing was PBMCs or a T cell subset sorted from them (not recorded which). The TCR sequence derives from an adult woman who had mild COVID-19 (a few samples of this study predate the infection). Cell type and time point are not known. CDR3 bases: TGTGCCAGCAGGGGATGGACTAGCGGGACAGTTGAGCAGTTCTTC. As protein: CASRGWTSGTVEQFF.